One sample yielded the 23 T cell receptor beta chains listed below, sequenced in a study of blood T cell repertoires in COVID-19. TCRdb's table, derived via immunoSEQ multiplex PCR, lists solely in-frame clones and lacks some. The data contain around 210,000 clones, less than 85% of them singletons. The specimen sequenced was peripheral blood. These receptors were taken from a woman between 65 and 79 years old with acute or convalescent COVID-19.

The rearrangement joins TRBV15 to TRBJ1-5, with D possibly TRBD1 on 5 matching bases. Germline V lookup: CDR1 LNHNV, CDR2 YYDKDF (reference sequence). The CDR3 is 17 residues long. V was cut by 0 bases and J by 0 bases, with 12 bases left in between. Here the CDR3 reads CATSRDGAPYSNQPQHF. The DNA for the CDR3 is TGTGCCACCAGCAGAGATGGGGCACCTTATAGCAATCAGCCCCAGCATTTT. Variable domain in full (rest from reference TRBV15 and TRBJ1-5): DAMVIQNPRYQVTQFGKPVTLSCSQTLNHNVMYWYQQKSSQAPKLLFHYYDKDFNNEADTPDNFQSRRPNTSFCFLDIRSPGLGDTAMYLCATSRDGAPYSNQPQHFGDGTRLSIL.

The CDR3 protein is CASSWDSYGYTF. The CDR3, as DNA: TGTGCCAGCTCTTGGGACTCTTACGGCTACACCTTC. The chain combines TRBV25-1 with TRBJ1-2, with D maybe TRBD1 (5 bases). The CDR3 consists of 12 residues. V was cut by 8 bases and J by 8 bases, with 15 bases left in between. Germline V gives CDR1 MGHDK, CDR2 SYGVNS.

The chain recombines TRBV11-2 with TRBJ2-1, with 12 nucleotides matching TRBD2. After removal of 5 bases from V and 10 bases from J, the junction contained 15 bases not matched to a gene. Germline V lookup: CDR1 SGHAT, CDR2 FQNNGV. This CDR3 contains 17 residues. The CDR3 coding sequence is TGTGCCAGCAGCACCCGCCCGGCTAGCGGGAGGGCCTGGGAGCAGTTCTTC. Protein sequence: CASSTRPASGRAWEQFF.

J is TRBJ1-4 and V is TRBV18; D gene unclear. V gave up 3 bases and J gave up 5 bases, with 28 bases separating them. There are 20 residues in the CDR3. CDR1 KGHSH and CDR2 LQKENI come from the germline V gene. CDR3 residues: CASSPAITRSLGGTNEKLFF. The CDR3 DNA is TGTGCCAGCTCACCGGCTATAACACGATCGTTGGGAGGAACGAATGAAAAACTGTTTTTT.

The J gene is TRBJ2-1, the V gene TRBV5-4, with a tentative D call TRBD2 (6 bases). Germline CDR1 and CDR2: SGHNT and YYREEE (reference sequence). CDR3 length: 16 residues. The V end lost 2 bases, the J end lost 4 bases, and 16 bases lay between the germline ends. The CDR3 loop is CASSFVSGTEYNEQFF. In DNA, the CDR3 is TGTGCCAGCAGCTTTGTTAGCGGAACCGAATACAATGAGCAGTTCTTC.

This chain connects TRBV5-1 to TRBJ2-3; a weak D match, TRBD2 (6 bases). Trimming removed 0 bases at V and 0 bases at J, with 11 bases between. Looked up from germline, CDR1 is SGHRS and CDR2 is YFSETQ. CDR3 length: 16 amino acids. CDR3 in amino acids: CASSLAGVASTDTQYF. For the CDR3, the DNA is TGCGCCAGCAGCTTGGCGGGGGTAGCGAGCACAGATACGCAGTATTTT.

The V gene is TRBV7-3, the J gene TRBJ2-1; TRBD1 matches 10 bases. Trimming cost V 2 bases and J 8 bases; bases outside gene matches: 6. CDR3 length: 15 residues. Per the germline V gene, CDR1 is SGHTA and CDR2 is FQGTGA. CDR3 bases: TGTGCCAGCAGCTTAGGGACAGGGGAGAGGGATGAGCAGTTCTTC. This codes for CASSLGTGERDEQFF.

The chain uses TRBV29-1 and TRBJ1-1; TRBD1 aligns across 8 bases. The CDR3 length is 13 residues. Germline V lookup: CDR1 SQVTM, CDR2 ANQGSEA. V lost 6 bases and J lost 5; bases outside the gene matches: 8. For the CDR3, the DNA is TGCAGCGTCTATACAGGGGGGGAGACTGAAGCTTTCTTT. Its translation: CSVYTGGETEAFF.

The rearrangement links TRBV28 to TRBJ2-7; maybe TRBD2 (5 bases). CDR3 length: 13 residues. CDR1 is MDHEN and CDR2 is SYDVKM in the germline V gene. Trimming removed 3 bases at V and 3 bases at J, with 9 bases between. The CDR3 sequence is CASSFPGNYEQYF. In DNA, the CDR3 is TGTGCCAGCAGTTTCCCCGGGAACTACGAGCAGTACTTC.

The chain recombines TRBV4-1 with TRBJ1-2; 10 positions agree with TRBD1. The V and J ends lost 0 bases and 10 bases, in that order; junction bases with no gene match: 17. Looked up from germline, CDR1 is MGHRA and CDR2 is YSYEKL. The CDR3 totals 18 residues. The CDR3 DNA sequence: TGCGCCAGCAGCCAAGATGCCAAGACGACAGGGGGCGTTACTCTCTACACCTTC. Its translation: CASSQDAKTTGGVTLYTF.

The chain employs TRBV7-3 and TRBJ2-2, with a possible D match to TRBD1 (5 bases). CDR1 is SGHTA and CDR2 is FQGTGA in the germline V gene. The CDR3 has 13 residues. Trimming took 1 base from V and 6 from J, leaving 6 bases between them. This CDR3 is CASSLIGAGELFF. Written as DNA, the CDR3 is TGTGCCAGCAGCTTAATAGGGGCCGGGGAGCTGTTTTTT.

This chain joins TRBV19 and TRBJ2-3; D unresolved. Germline V gene data show CDR1 as LNHDA and CDR2 as SQIVND (reference sequence). The CDR3 has 14 residues. V shed 0 bases and J shed 6 bases, with 10 bases lying between them. CDR3 amino acids: CASSIDPFRDTQYF. The CDR3 nucleotides read TGTGCCAGTAGTATAGACCCTTTCCGGGATACGCAGTATTTT.

CDR3 in amino acids: CASVSGGVGANVLTF. As DNA, the CDR3 is TGTGCCAGCGTTTCTGGAGGGGTCGGGGCCAACGTCCTGACTTTC. V usage is TRBV6-5 and J usage is TRBJ2-6; perhaps TRBD2 as D (6 bases). Germline V gene lookup returns CDR1 MNHEY and CDR2 SVGAGI. This CDR3 is built from 15 residues. V lost 8 bases, J lost 4 bases, and 15 bases lay in between.

This clone was counted between two and nine times. Distinct nucleotide sequences in the sample also encode this CDR3. The rearrangement joins TRBV12-3 or TRBV12-4 to TRBJ1-4; possible D gene TRBD1, 5 bases. The CDR3 is made up of 12 amino acids. V was cut by 2 bases and J by 7 bases, with 5 bases left in between. The CDR3 DNA reads as TGTGCCAGCAGTTTAAGGGGTGAAAAACTGTTTTTT. It encodes CASSLRGEKLFF.

The V call is TRBV10-3, the J call TRBJ2-1; 9 nucleotides match TRBD1. CDR1 is ENHRY, CDR2 SYGVKD, per germline. The CDR3 contains 16 residues. The ends lost 4 bases at V and 7 bases at J; junction bases unmatched: 11. The CDR3 bases are TGTGCCATCAGTGGAGGTCCGGGACAGGGATCAAATGAGCAGTTCTTC. Its translation is CAISGGPGQGSNEQFF.

V and J are TRBV19 and TRBJ2-1; weak D call: TRBD2 (6 bases). Germline assignment: CDR1 LNHDA and CDR2 SQIVND (reference sequence). The CDR3 extends over 13 amino acids. The ends were cut back, 2 bases at V and 5 bases at J, with 7 bases in the middle. The CDR3 spells CASSILANNEQFF. CDR3 DNA sequence: TGTGCCAGTAGTATACTAGCGAACAATGAGCAGTTCTTC. Drawing the rest from reference TRBV19 and TRBJ2-1, the complete variable domain is DGGITQSPKYLFRKEGQNVTLSCEQNLNHDAMYWYRQDPGQGLRLIYYSQIVNDFQKGDIAEGYSVSREKKESFPLTVTSAQKNPTAFYLCASSILANNEQFFGPGTRLTVL.

The V gene is TRBV5-6, the J gene TRBJ1-2; D unresolved. Looked up from germline, CDR1 is SGHDT and CDR2 is YYEEEE. CDR3 length: 14 residues. V shed 4 bases and J shed 8 bases, with 18 bases lying between them. The CDR3 is CASSPTAATRGYTF. The CDR3 DNA is TGTGCCAGCAGCCCAACGGCGGCTACACGCGGCTACACCTTC.

The V call is TRBV27, the J call TRBJ1-2; 7 nucleotides align to TRBD1. CDR3 length: 13 residues. Germline trimming cut 6 bases from V and 3 bases from J; bases unmatched to any gene: 4. Germline CDR1 reads MNHEY; CDR2 reads SMNVEV (reference sequence). The CDR3 coding sequence is TGTGCCAGCAGGGGAACAGGGGACTATGGCTACACCTTC. This codes for CASRGTGDYGYTF.

The CDR3 loop reads CASSLSSGSLGEQYF. Here the CDR3 DNA reads TGTGCCAGCTCACTATCTAGCGGGAGTCTAGGAGAGCAGTACTTC. This chain joins TRBV18 and TRBJ2-7, with 10 bases that match TRBD2. This CDR3 is 15 amino acids long. J was trimmed by 7 bases and V by 4 bases; bases with no gene match: 10. Germline V CDR1 and CDR2: KGHSH, LQKENI.

The rearrangement links TRBV3-1 (or the pseudogene TRBV3-2) to TRBJ1-2; D call uncertain. Trimming pared 3 bases from V and 7 bases from J, leaving 9 bases between. The CDR3 is 12 amino acids. Germline V gene sequence: CDR1 LGHDT, CDR2 YNNKEL (reference sequence). Here the CDR3 DNA reads TGTGCCAGCAGCCACCTTGACACTGGCTACACCTTC. Its protein product is CASSHLDTGYTF.

The chain is built from TRBV10-1 and TRBJ2-2, with 10 positions matching TRBD2. The length of the CDR3 is 15 residues. Germline trimming cut 3 bases from V and 7 bases from J; bases unmatched to any gene: 5. The germline CDR1 and CDR2 sequences are WNHNN and SYGVQD (reference sequence). The CDR3 nucleotides read TGCGCCAGCAGTGAATCTAGCGGGAGAATCGGGGAGCTGTTTTTT. Encoded protein: CASSESSGRIGELFF.

This clone was seen just once. The chain combines TRBV3-1 (or the pseudogene TRBV3-2) with TRBJ2-1, with D possibly matching TRBD2 (6 bases). Germline loops: CDR1 LGHDT, CDR2 YNNKEL (reference sequence). This CDR3 comprises 16 residues. Trimming removed 1 base at V and 0 bases at J, with 10 bases between. This CDR3 is CASSQARGSSYNEQFF. The CDR3 DNA reads as TGTGCCAGCAGCCAAGCTCGGGGGAGCTCCTACAATGAGCAGTTCTTC.

The CDR3 region has the DNA TGTGCCAGTAGTATCCCCGGGACAGGCATCGTCTATGGCTACACCTTC. Amino acid sequence: CASSIPGTGIVYGYTF. The chain employs TRBV19 and TRBJ1-2; 8 bases match TRBD1. CDR3 length: 16 residues. With 3 bases clipped from V and 4 bases from J, the junction kept 10 bases outside the gene matches. Germline loops: CDR1 LNHDA, CDR2 SQIVND (reference sequence).